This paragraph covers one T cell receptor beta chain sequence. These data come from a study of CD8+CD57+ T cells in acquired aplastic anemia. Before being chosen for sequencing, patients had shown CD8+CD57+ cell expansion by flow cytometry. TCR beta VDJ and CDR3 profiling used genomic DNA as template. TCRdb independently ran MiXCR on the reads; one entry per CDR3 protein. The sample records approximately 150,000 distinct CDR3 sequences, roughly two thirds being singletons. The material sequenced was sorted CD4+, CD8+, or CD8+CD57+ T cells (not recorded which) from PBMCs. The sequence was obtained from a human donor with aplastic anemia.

The CDR3 sequence is CASSTPSHPSTDTQYF. DNA of the CDR3: TGTGCCAGCAGCACTCCCAGTCACCCTAGCACAGATACGCAGTATTTT. V and J are TRBV7-2 and TRBJ2-3; unclear D gene. The germline V gene has CDR1 SGHTA and CDR2 FQGNSA. V dropped 5 bases and J dropped 0 bases, with 15 bases sitting between them. The CDR3 runs 16 residues. The variable domain in full, with the rest retrieved from reference TRBV7-2 and TRBJ2-3, is GAGVSQSPSNKVTEKGKDVELRCDPISGHTALYWYRQSLGQGLEFLIYFQGNSAPDKSGLPSDRFSAERTGGSVSTLTIQRTQQEDSAVYLCASSTPSHPSTDTQYFGPGTRLTVL.